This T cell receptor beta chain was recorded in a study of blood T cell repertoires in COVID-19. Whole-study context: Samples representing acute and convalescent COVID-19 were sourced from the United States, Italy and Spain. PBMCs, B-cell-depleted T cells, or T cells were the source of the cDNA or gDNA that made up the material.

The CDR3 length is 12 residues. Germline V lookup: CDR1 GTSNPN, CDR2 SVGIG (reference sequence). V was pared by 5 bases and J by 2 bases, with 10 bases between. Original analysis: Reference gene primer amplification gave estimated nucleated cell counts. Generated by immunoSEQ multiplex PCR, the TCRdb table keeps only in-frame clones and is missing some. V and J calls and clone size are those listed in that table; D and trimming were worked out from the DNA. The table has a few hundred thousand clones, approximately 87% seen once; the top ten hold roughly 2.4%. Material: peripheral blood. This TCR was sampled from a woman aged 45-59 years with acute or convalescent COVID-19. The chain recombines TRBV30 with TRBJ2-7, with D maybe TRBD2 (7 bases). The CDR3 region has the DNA TGTGCCTGGTTGGGGGGGCCCTACGAGCAGTACTTC. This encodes CAWLGGPYEQYF.